This T cell receptor (beta chain) was sequenced during a study of human T cells and chemical hapten exposure. On the study more broadly: TCR yield per sample varied, mainly due to pooled library volumes. Broader study findings: Expanded TCRs made up significantly more big CDR3 similarity clusters than controls did.

The V gene's germline CDR1 is MNHEY and CDR2 SMNVEV (reference sequence). The CDR3 totals 15 residues. The V end lost 3 bases, the J end lost 3 bases, and 12 bases lay between the germline ends. Original methodology: Sampled TCR counts reached a median of approximately 93,000 per sample, with values ranging from roughly 20,000 to 750,000. MiXCR, applied by TCRdb to the RACE reads, yields one record per CDR3 protein. The V and J calls come from TCRdb's annotation, not from the publication. Here the sample spans tens of thousands of distinct CDR3 sequences, approximately 11% being singletons. As to time point: patch test 2, 6 weeks after DPC sensitization. Noted treatment: therapeutic diphenylcyclopropenone sensitization with weekly scalp DPC. This clonotype turned up a few times. Antigen specificity is unknown.

Sequenced material: whole blood, taken in connection with sensitization to the hapten diphenylcyclopropenone (DPC). The sequence derives from a man aged 35 to 55 with alopecia areata. Some clones in this sample may be carry-over from other donors' samples. V is TRBV27 and J is TRBJ2-1, with D maybe TRBD2 (5 bases). CDR3 nucleotides: TGTGCCAGCAGTTTTGGAGGAGTAGGCTACAATGAGCAGTTCTTC. Translated, it gives CASSFGGVGYNEQFF.